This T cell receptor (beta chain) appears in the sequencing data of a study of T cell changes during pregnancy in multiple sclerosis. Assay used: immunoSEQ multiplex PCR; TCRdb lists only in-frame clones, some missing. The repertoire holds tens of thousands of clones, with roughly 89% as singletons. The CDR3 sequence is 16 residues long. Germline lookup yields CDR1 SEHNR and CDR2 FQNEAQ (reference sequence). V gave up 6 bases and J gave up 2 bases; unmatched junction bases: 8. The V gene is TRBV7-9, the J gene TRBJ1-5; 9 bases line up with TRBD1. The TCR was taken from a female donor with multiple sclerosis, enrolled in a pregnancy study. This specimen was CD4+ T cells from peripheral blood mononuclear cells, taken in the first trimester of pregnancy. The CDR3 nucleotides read TGTGCCAGCAGTCTACAGGGGGCGGTGGGCAATCAGCCCCAGCATTTT. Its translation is CASSLQGAVGNQPQHF.